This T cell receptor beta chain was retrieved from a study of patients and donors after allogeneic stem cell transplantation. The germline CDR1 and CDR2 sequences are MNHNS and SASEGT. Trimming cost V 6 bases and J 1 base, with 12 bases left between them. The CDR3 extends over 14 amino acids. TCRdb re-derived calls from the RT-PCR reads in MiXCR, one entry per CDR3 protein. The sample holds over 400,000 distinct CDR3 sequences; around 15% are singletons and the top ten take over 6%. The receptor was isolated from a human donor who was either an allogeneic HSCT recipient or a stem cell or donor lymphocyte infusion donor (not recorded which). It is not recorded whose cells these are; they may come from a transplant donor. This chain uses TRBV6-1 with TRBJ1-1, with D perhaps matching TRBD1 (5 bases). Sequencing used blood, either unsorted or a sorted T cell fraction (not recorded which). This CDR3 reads CASRRTTRNTEAFF. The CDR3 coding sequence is TGTGCCAGCAGGCGGACAACAAGGAACACTGAAGCTTTCTTT.